The T cell receptor beta chain under discussion was sequenced for a study of T cells in Graves' hyperthyroidism and ophthalmopathy. Whole-study findings and limits: Before onset, by a median of approximately 6.8 months, the model predicted ophthalmopathy.

The PBMCs had their origin in 10 ml of fresh peripheral blood. In the case of this clonotype: Its antigen is unidentified.

The CDR3 loop spans 21 amino acids. Trimming removed 6 bases from V and 3 bases from J, with 32 bases in between. Germline CDR1 is LGHDT and CDR2 is YNNKEL (reference sequence). There were TCR beta CDR3 regions amplified from RNA transcripts. HTBI primers were the set used in a first-round RT-PCR of the TCR CDR3. TCRdb independently ran MiXCR on the multiplex PCR reads; one entry per CDR3 protein. Here the sample spans fewer than 300,000 distinct CDR3 sequences, roughly 15% being singletons. Input material: blood. The TCR was taken from a woman in her forties or fifties with Graves' hyperthyroidism that later progressed to Graves' ophthalmopathy. The chain uses TRBV3-1 and TRBJ2-2; either TRBD1 or TRBD2 may fit D (6 bases each). Here the CDR3 reads CASSRDKGGRSSLYDTGELFF. The CDR3 DNA is TGTGCCAGCAGTCGAGACAAAGGGGGGCGCAGTAGTCTTTATGACACCGGGGAGCTGTTTTTT.